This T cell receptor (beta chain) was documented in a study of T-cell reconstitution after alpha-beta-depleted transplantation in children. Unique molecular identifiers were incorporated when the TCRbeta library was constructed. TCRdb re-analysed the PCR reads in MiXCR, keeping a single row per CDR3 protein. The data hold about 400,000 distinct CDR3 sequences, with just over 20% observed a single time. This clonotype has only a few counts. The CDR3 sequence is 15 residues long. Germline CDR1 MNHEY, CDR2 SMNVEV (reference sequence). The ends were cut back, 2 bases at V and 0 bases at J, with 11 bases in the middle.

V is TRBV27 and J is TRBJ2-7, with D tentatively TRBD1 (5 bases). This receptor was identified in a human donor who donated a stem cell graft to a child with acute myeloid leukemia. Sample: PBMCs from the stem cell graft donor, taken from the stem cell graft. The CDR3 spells CASSLNGQGSYEQYF. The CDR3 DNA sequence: TGTGCCAGCAGTTTAAACGGGCAGGGCTCCTACGAGCAGTACTTC.